The 9 T cell receptor beta chains given below trace back to one sample, sequenced in a study of shared clonotypes between healthy human individuals. Naive CD8 isolation took CD45RO-negative cells positively selected for CCR7 and excluded terminally differentiated effector memory CD45RA+ cells. Repertoires were generated with immunoSEQ multiplex PCR, while TCRdb's copy carries only in-frame clones and drops some. This sample has some 2,000,000 clones, with approximately 94% found just once. Material: naive CD8+ T cells sorted from blood. The origin of the receptors is a man aged 18 to 30 in good health.

Points on this clone: This CDR3 is also generated by other DNA sequences in the sample. The V and J genes are TRBV30 and TRBJ2-1; perhaps D is TRBD1 or TRBD2 (5 bases each). The CDR3 has 13 amino acids. Germline CDR1 GTSNPN, CDR2 SVGIG (reference sequence). With 2 bases removed from V and 3 bases from J, the gap between germline ends came to 8 bases. The CDR3 sequence is CAWSPGGYNEQFF. DNA of the CDR3: TGTGCCTGGAGTCCTGGGGGCTACAATGAGCAGTTCTTC.

The V call is TRBV6-5, the J call TRBJ2-2, with TRBD1 as a possible D gene (5 bases). With 2 bases removed from V and 6 bases from J, the gap between germline ends came to 13 bases. Germline assignment: CDR1 MNHEY and CDR2 SVGAGI. This CDR3 has 15 amino acids. The CDR3 DNA sequence: TGTGCCAGCAGTTACGTAAAGGACATCCCCGGGGAGCTGTTTTTT. As protein: CASSYVKDIPGELFF.

This chain uses TRBV5-6 with TRBJ1-1; 9 positions match TRBD1. V lost 4 bases to trimming and J lost 1 base; unmatched junction nucleotides: 5. The germline V gene has CDR1 SGHDT and CDR2 YYEEEE. The length of the CDR3 is 15 residues. CDR3 protein: CASSALGQGNTEAFF. CDR3 DNA: TGTGCCAGCAGCGCCCTGGGACAGGGGAACACTGAAGCTTTCTTT.

The chain is built from TRBV28 and TRBJ2-7, with a tentative D call TRBD1 (5 bases). This CDR3 is 14 amino acids long. Trimming took off 2 bases at V and 3 bases at J, with 11 bases between the two ends. Germline assignment: CDR1 MDHEN and CDR2 SYDVKM. CDR3 sequence: CASSLRRQIYEQYF. The CDR3 region has the DNA TGTGCCAGCAGTTTACGGCGACAGATCTACGAGCAGTACTTC.

The chain is built from TRBV10-3 and TRBJ2-3; D is perhaps TRBD2 (5 bases). CDR1 and CDR2 from the germline V gene are ENHRY and SYGVKD. The CDR3 contains 15 residues. Trimming pared 0 bases from V and 1 base from J, leaving 8 bases between. The CDR3 loop is CAISESGDGTDTQYF. The CDR3 DNA reads as TGTGCCATCAGTGAGTCCGGGGATGGCACAGATACGCAGTATTTT.

The DNA for the CDR3 is TGTGCCAGCAGTTCCCGACTAGATGGGTACAATGAGCAGTTCTTC. Translating it yields CASSSRLDGYNEQFF. The chain joins TRBV27 to TRBJ2-1, with a possible D match to TRBD2 (6 bases). The germline gives CDR1 MNHEY, CDR2 SMNVEV (reference sequence). There are 15 residues in the CDR3. V was pared by 4 bases and J by 4 bases, with 14 bases between.

The gene calls are TRBV27 and TRBJ2-5, with 9 bases fitting TRBD1. CDR3 length: 16 amino acids. Per germline, CDR1 MNHEY and CDR2 SMNVEV (reference sequence). Trimming cost V 5 bases and J 1 base; bases outside gene matches: 8. Here the CDR3 reads CASSTRDRAPQETQYF. CDR3 sequence (DNA): TGTGCCAGCAGTACCCGGGACAGGGCCCCCCAAGAGACCCAGTACTTC.

The chain couples TRBV6-1 to TRBJ2-1; D possibly matches TRBD1 or TRBD2 (6 bases each). This CDR3 contains 12 residues. CDR1 is MNHNS, CDR2 SASEGT, per germline. Deletions cut 7 bases from V and 14 bases from J, with 18 bases between. This chain's CDR3 is CASKEGGPGKFF. The CDR3 region has the DNA TGTGCCAGCAAGGAGGGGGGCCCAGGGAAGTTCTTC.

The chain is built from TRBV11-2 and TRBJ1-2; 7 bases agree with TRBD1. Germline lookup yields CDR1 SGHAT and CDR2 FQNNGV. V shed 1 base and J 12 bases; nucleotides not matched to a gene: 8. This CDR3 is 13 amino acids long. The CDR3 nucleotides are TGTGCCAGCAGCTTAGGGACAGGCTGGGCGAACACCTTC. Translating it yields CASSLGTGWANTF.